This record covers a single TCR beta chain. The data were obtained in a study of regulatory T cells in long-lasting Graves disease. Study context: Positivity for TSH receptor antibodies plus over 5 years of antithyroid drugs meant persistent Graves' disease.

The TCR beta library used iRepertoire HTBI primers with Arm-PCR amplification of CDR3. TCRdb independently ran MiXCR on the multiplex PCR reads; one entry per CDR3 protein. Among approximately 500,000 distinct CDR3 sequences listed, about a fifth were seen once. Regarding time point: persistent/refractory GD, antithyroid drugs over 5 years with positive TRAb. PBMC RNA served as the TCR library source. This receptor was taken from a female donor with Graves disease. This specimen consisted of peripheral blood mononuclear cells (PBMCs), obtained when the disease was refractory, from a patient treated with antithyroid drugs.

The CDR3 loop is CSAFGTVSTDTQYF. The CDR3 region has the DNA TGCAGTGCTTTCGGGACAGTGTCCACAGATACGCAGTATTTT. The gene calls are TRBV20-1 and TRBJ2-3; 7 bases line up with TRBD1. The CDR3 has 14 amino acids. CDR1 is DFQATT, CDR2 SNEGSKA, per germline (reference sequence). V dropped 5 bases and J dropped 2; count of bases not matched to a gene: 7.